This is a list of T cell receptor beta chains from one sample in a study of blood T cell repertoires in COVID-19. The protocol was immunoSEQ multiplex PCR, while the TCRdb copy is restricted to in-frame clones and leaves out a portion. The sample lists roughly 91,000 clones; over 80% were seen once. Specimen: peripheral blood. These receptors were obtained from a man between 65 and 85 years old with active or convalescent COVID-19. Both conserved end residues are part of each CDR3. The D gene is left open where the match is weak. The size field is filled for only some rows; it gives once, few, many or a size class.

D	V	size	J	DNA	CDR3
TRBD1	TRBV18	NA	TRBJ1-5	TGTGCCAGCTCCCCGGGAACAGGGGAGAATCAGCCCCAGCATTTT	CASSPGTGENQPQHF
NA	TRBV11-2	NA	TRBJ2-1	TGTGCCAGCAGCCTCTCACAGGGATTGTGGAATGAGCAGTTCTTC	CASSLSQGLWNEQFF
TRBD2	TRBV20-1	NA	TRBJ2-5	TGCAGTGCTAGTCCGGGACTAGCGGGGGCGGGGGAGACCCAGTACTTC	CSASPGLAGAGETQYF
NA	TRBV11-2	NA	TRBJ2-5	TGTGCCAGCAGCTTAGGGCTAGCGCCAGAGACCCAGTACTTC	CASSLGLAPETQYF
NA	TRBV2	NA	TRBJ1-1	TGTGCCAGCAGTGAAGGGCTTAACACTGAAGCTTTCTTT	CASSEGLNTEAFF
NA	TRBV28	few	TRBJ1-3	TGTGCCAGCAGCAAGCTCAGGAAAGGAAAGACTGGAAACACCATATATTTT	CASSKLRKGKTGNTIYF
NA	TRBV7-3	NA	TRBJ1-6	TGTGCCACTGGGCCCTGGTCAAAGAATTCACCCCTCCACTTT	CATGPWSKNSPLHF
TRBD1	TRBV2	NA	TRBJ2-7	TGTGCCAGCAGCCGGGACAGGGAAGCCTACGAGCAGTACTTC	CASSRDREAYEQYF
TRBD1	TRBV3-1/TRBV3-2	NA	TRBJ2-7	TGTGCCAGCAGCCAAGTCAGGGGGACCTACGAGCAGTACTTC	CASSQVRGTYEQYF
TRBD2	TRBV13	NA	TRBJ2-7	TGTGCCAGCAGCTTTAGCGGGGGGGGCTCAAGCGAGCAGTACTTC	CASSFSGGGSSEQYF
TRBD2	TRBV5-1	NA	TRBJ2-5	TGCGCCACCAACCCGGGGGGTGGAGAGACCCAGTACTTC	CATNPGGGETQYF
TRBD1	TRBV7-9	few	TRBJ1-2	TGTGCCAGCAGTCGAAACAGGGGCGGAGAAGATGGCTACACCTTC	CASSRNRGGEDGYTF